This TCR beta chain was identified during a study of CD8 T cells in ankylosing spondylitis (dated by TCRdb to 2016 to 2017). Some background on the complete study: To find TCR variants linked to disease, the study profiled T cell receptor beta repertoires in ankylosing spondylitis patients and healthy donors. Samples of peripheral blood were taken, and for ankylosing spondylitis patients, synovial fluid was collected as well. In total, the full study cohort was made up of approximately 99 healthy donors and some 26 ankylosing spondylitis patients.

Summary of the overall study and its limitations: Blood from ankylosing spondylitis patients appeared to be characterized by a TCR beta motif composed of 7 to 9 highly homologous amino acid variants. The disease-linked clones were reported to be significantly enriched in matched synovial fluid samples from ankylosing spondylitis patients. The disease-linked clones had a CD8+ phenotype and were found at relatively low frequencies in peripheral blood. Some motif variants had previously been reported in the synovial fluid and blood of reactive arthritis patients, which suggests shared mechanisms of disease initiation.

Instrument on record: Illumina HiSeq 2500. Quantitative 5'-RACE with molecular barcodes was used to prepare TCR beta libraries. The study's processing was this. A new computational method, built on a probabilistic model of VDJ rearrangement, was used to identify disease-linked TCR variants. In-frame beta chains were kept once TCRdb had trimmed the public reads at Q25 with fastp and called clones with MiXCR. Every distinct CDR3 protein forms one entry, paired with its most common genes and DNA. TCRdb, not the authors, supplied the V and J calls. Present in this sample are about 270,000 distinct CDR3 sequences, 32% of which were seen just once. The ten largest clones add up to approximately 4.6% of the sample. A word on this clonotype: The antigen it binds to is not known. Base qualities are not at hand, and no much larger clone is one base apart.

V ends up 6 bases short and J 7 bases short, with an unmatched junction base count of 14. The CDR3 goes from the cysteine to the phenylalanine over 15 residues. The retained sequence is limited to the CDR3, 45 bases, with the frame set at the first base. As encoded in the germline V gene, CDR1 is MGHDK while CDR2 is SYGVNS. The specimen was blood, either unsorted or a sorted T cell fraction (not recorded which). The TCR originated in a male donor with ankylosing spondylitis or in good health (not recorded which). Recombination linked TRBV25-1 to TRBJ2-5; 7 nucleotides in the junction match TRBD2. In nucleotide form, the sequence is TGTGCCAGCAGCGAGCGGGGCGAATTCCTTCGGACCCAGTACTTC. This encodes CASSERGEFLRTQYF.